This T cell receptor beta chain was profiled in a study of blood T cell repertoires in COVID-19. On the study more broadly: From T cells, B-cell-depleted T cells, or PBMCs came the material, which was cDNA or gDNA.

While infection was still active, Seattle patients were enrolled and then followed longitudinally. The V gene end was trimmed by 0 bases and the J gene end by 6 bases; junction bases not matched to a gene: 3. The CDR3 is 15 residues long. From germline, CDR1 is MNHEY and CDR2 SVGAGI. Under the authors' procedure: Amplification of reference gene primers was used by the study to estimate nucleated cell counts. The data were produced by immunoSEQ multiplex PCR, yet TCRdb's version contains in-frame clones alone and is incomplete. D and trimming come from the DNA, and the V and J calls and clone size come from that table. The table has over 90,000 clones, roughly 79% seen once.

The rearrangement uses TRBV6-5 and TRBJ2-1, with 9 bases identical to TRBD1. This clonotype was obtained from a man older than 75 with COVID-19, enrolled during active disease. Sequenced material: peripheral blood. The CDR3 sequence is CASSYSQGAPNEQFF. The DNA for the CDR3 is TGTGCCAGCAGTTACTCACAGGGGGCGCCCAATGAGCAGTTCTTC.